This T cell receptor beta chain was obtained from a study of blood T cell repertoires in COVID-19. How the authors handled the data: Cell counts per sample came from amplifying reference gene primers. Profiling relied on immunoSEQ multiplex PCR, and the TCRdb table lists in-frame clones only, not all of them. V, J and clone size reflect that table, while D and trimming were determined from the DNA. The sample records about 250,000 clones, about 80% being singletons. Germline V gene lookup returns CDR1 LNHNV and CDR2 YYDKDF (reference sequence). CDR3 length: 17 residues. The V and J ends lost 1 base and 6 bases, in that order; junction bases with no gene match: 11. This clone was seen a handful of times.

The receptor's source is a person aged 65 to 79 with COVID-19, enrolled during active disease. The chain employs TRBV15 and TRBJ1-1, with 10 bases aligning to TRBD1. Sequenced: peripheral blood. CDR3 amino acids: CATSRGRDRGLGAEAFF. CDR3 coding DNA: TGTGCCACCAGCAGAGGCCGGGACAGGGGATTAGGGGCTGAAGCTTTCTTT.